This T cell receptor (beta chain) was obtained from a study of response to subunit inactivated influenza vaccine. Regarding the study as a whole: Authors suggested each seasonal influenza vaccination recruits few new T cells.

At least ten counts were recorded for this clonotype. Antigen unknown. TCRdb itself ran the RT-PCR reads through MiXCR, one entry per CDR3 protein. The sample has more than 400,000 distinct CDR3 sequences, roughly 9.8% seen once. The sequenced sample was PBMCs from blood, obtained 45 days after vaccination. The receptor was derived from a man aged 50 to 60 who received an inactivated influenza vaccine.

The CDR3 reads CSASVEASTDTQYF. The CDR3 DNA reads as TGCAGTGCTAGTGTAGAGGCTAGCACAGATACGCAGTATTTT. The chain employs TRBV20-1 and TRBJ2-3; no reliable D call. This CDR3 has 14 amino acids. The germline gives CDR1 DFQATT, CDR2 SNEGSKA (reference sequence). V dropped 3 bases and J dropped 0 bases, with 10 bases sitting between them.